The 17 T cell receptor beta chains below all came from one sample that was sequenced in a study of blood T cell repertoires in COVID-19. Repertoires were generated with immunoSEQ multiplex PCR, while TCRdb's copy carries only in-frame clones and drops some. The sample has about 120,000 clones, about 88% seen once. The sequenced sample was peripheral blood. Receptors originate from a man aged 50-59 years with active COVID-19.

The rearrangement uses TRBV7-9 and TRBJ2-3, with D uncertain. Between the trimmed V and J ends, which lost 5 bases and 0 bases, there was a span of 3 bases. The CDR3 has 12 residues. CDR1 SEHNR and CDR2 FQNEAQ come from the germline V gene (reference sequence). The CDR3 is CASSVSTDTQYF. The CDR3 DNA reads TGTGCCAGCAGCGTAAGCACAGATACGCAGTATTTT.

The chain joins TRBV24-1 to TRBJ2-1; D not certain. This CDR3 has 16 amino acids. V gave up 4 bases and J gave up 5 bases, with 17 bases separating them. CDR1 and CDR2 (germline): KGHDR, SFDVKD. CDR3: CATSDPGPMMHNEQFF. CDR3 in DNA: TGTGCCACCAGTGACCCTGGGCCTATGATGCACAATGAGCAGTTCTTC.

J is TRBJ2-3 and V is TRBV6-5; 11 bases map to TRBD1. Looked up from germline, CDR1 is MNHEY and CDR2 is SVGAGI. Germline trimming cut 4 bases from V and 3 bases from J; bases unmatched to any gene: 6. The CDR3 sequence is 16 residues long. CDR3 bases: TGTGCCAGCAGTTTTCGGACAGGGGGCGAAACAGATACGCAGTATTTT. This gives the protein CASSFRTGGETDTQYF.

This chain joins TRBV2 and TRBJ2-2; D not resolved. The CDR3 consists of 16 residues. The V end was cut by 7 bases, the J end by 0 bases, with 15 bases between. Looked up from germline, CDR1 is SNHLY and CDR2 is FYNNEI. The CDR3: CASTKETLPNTGELFF. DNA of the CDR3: TGTGCCAGCACCAAGGAGACTTTACCGAACACCGGGGAGCTGTTTTTT.

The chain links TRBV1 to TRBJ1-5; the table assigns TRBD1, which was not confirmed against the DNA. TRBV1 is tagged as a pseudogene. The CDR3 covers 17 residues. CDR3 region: CTSSPGQGLRSNQPQHF. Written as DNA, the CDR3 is TGCACCAGCAGCCCGGGACAGGGGTTAAGGAGCAATCAGCCCCAGCATTTT.

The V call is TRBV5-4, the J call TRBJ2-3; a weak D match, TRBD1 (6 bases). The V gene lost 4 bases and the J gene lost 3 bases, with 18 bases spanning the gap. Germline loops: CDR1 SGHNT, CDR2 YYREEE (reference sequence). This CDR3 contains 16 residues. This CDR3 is CASSTSGELLTDTQYF. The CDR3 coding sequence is TGTGCCAGCAGCACCTCAGGGGAACTCCTTACAGATACGCAGTATTTT. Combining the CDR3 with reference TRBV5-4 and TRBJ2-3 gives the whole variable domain ETGVTQSPTHLIKTRGQQVTLRCSSQSGHNTVSWYQQALGQGPQFIFQYYREEENGRGNFPPRFSGLQFPNYSSELNVNALELDDSALYLCASSTSGELLTDTQYFGPGTRLTVL.

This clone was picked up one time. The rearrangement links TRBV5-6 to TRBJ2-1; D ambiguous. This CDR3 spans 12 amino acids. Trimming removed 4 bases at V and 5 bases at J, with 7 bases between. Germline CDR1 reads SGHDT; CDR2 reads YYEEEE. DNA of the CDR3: TGTGCCAGCAGCCGCCAGGACAATGAGCAGTTCTTC. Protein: CASSRQDNEQFF.

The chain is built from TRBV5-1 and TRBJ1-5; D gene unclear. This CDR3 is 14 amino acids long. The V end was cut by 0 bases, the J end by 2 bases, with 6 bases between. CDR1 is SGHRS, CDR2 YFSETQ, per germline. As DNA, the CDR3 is TGCGCCAGCAGCTTGGGGGGAGGCAATCAGCCCCAGCATTTT. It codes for CASSLGGGNQPQHF.

CDR3 nucleotide sequence: TGCGCCAGCAGCTTGGCGACGGGGTTTGAGACCCAGTACTTC. Encoded protein: CASSLATGFETQYF. The chain links TRBV5-1 to TRBJ2-5, with TRBD2 as a possible D gene (5 bases). V was clipped by 0 bases and J by 5 bases, with 11 bases between them. The germline CDR1 and CDR2 sequences are SGHRS and YFSETQ. This CDR3 has 14 residues.

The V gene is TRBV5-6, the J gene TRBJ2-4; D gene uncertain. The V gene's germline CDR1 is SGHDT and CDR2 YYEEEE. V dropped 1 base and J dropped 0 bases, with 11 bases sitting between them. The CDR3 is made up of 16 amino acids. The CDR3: CASSLSFSLAKNIQYF. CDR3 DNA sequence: TGTGCCAGCAGCTTGTCTTTCTCCCTAGCCAAAAACATTCAGTACTTC.

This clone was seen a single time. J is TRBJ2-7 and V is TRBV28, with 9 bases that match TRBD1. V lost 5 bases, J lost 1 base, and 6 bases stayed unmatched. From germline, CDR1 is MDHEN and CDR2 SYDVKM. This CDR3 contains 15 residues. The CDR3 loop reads CASSAAGTGSYEQYV. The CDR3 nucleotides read TGTGCCAGCAGTGCGGCCGGGACAGGGTCCTACGAGCAGTACGTC.

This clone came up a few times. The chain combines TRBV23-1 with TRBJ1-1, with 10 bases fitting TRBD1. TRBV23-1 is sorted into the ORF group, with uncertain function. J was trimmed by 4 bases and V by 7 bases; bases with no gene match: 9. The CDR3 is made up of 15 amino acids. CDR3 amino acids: CASTGTGARSTEAFF. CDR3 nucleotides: TGCGCCAGCACCGGGACAGGGGCGCGGAGCACTGAAGCTTTCTTT.

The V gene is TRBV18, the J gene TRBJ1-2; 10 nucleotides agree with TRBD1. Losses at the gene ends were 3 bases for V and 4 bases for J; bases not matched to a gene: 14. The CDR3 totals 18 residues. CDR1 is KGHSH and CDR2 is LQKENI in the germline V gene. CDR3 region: CASSPISETGGSLYGYTF. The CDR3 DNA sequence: TGTGCCAGCTCACCGATTAGTGAGACAGGGGGCTCTCTCTATGGCTACACCTTC.

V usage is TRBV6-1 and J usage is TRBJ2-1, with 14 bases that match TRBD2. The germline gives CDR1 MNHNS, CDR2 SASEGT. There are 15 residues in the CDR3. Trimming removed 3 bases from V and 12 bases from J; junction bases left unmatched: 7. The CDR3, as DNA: TGTGCCAGCAGTGATGGGACTAGCGGGAGTATGGGGCAGTTCTTC. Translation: CASSDGTSGSMGQFF.

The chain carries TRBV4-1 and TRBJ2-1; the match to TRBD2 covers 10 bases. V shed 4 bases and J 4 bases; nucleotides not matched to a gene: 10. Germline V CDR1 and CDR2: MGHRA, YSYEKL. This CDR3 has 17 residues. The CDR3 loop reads CASSPQGAGGVYNEQFF. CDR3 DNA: TGCGCCAGCAGCCCGCAAGGAGCGGGGGGGGTTTACAATGAGCAGTTCTTC.

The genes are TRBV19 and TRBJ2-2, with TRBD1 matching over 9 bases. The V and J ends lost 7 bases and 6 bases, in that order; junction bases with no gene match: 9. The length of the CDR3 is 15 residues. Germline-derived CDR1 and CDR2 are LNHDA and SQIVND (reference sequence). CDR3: CASNPGQGFSGELFF. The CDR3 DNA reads TGTGCCAGTAACCCGGGACAGGGATTCTCCGGGGAGCTGTTTTTT.

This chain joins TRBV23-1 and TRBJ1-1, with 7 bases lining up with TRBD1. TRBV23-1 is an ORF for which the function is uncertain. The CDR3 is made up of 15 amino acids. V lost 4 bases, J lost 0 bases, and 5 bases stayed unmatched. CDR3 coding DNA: TGCGCCAGCAGTCGACCAGGGGGTATGAACACTGAAGCTTTCTTT. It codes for CASSRPGGMNTEAFF.